This TCR beta chain stems from a study of blood T cell repertoires in COVID-19. Per the study methods: Amplified reference gene primers provided the basis for estimating nucleated cell counts. Repertoires were generated with immunoSEQ multiplex PCR, while TCRdb's copy carries only in-frame clones and drops some. V, J and clone size reflect that table, while D and trimming were determined from the DNA. The table lists about 150,000 clones, around four fifths of them singletons, with roughly 6.2% in the top ten. The V segment lost 5 bases and the J segment 5 bases; nucleotides outside the gene matches: 14. Germline-derived CDR1 and CDR2 are MGHRA and YSYEKL. The CDR3 contains 17 residues. The recovered donors of Cohort 3 showed two negative PCRs, clearance, or symptom resolution.

The sequenced material came from PBMCs or T cells enriched from blood (not recorded which). The source of this sequence is a woman aged 40-49 years who had recovered from COVID-19. The genes are TRBV4-1 and TRBJ1-1, with 10 bases that match TRBD1. CDR3 nucleotides: TGCGCCAGCAGCTACTTGGTCCCGACAGGGGGCCGGACTGAAGCTTTCTTT. Encoded protein: CASSYLVPTGGRTEAFF.